Listed below are T cell receptor beta chains from one sample, sequenced in a study of somatic mutations in cytotoxic T cells in rheumatoid arthritis. Libraries were prepared by immunoSEQ multiplex PCR; TCRdb keeps only in-frame clonotypes and omits some of them. The table records fewer than 25,000 clones, roughly four fifths of them present only once. The source material was CD8+ T cells sorted from blood. These receptors were obtained from a woman between 50 and 59 years old in good health. The CDR3 runs from the conserved cysteine through the conserved F or W. Each record gives: clone size, J gene, D gene, V gene, CDR3 DNA, CDR3 protein. D genes are given only for firm matches. Clone size is stated in some rows and not others, as once, few, many or a class when expanded.

clone_size: NA; j_call: TRBJ2-1; d_call: NA; v_call: TRBV9; cdr3_nt: TGTGCCAGCACCCCTGGAGGGGGAGACAATGAGCAGTTCTTC; cdr3_aa: CASTPGGGDNEQFF
clone_size: NA; j_call: TRBJ2-5; d_call: NA; v_call: TRBV28; cdr3_nt: TGTGCCAGCAGCAAAGAGACCCAGTACTTC; cdr3_aa: CASSKETQYF
clone_size: NA; j_call: TRBJ2-7; d_call: NA; v_call: TRBV27; cdr3_nt: TGTGCCAGCAGTTTGTCTGGAGGTAGGGCTGGCGAGCAGTACTTC; cdr3_aa: CASSLSGGRAGEQYF
clone_size: NA; j_call: TRBJ2-7; d_call: NA; v_call: TRBV7-9; cdr3_nt: TGTGCCAGCAGCTCGGACGGTTCCTACGAGCAGTACTTC; cdr3_aa: CASSSDGSYEQYF
clone_size: NA; j_call: TRBJ2-3; d_call: NA; v_call: TRBV4-3; cdr3_nt: TGCGCCAGCAGCCAAGTCGGCGGGGAAAGCACAGATACGCAGTATTTT; cdr3_aa: CASSQVGGESTDTQYF
clone_size: NA; j_call: TRBJ2-7; d_call: TRBD1; v_call: TRBV29-1; cdr3_nt: TGCAGCGTCGCCGGGACAGGTTCCCTGAGGGGCTCCTACGAGCAGTACTTC; cdr3_aa: CSVAGTGSLRGSYEQYF
clone_size: NA; j_call: TRBJ2-3; d_call: NA; v_call: TRBV7-8; cdr3_nt: TGTGCCAGCAGTAGGAACCCCACAGATACGCAGTATTTT; cdr3_aa: CASSRNPTDTQYF
clone_size: NA; j_call: TRBJ1-1; d_call: NA; v_call: TRBV27; cdr3_nt: TGTGCCAGCATTGTCGGGTGGGGGGGTACTGAAGCTTTCTTT; cdr3_aa: CASIVGWGGTEAFF
clone_size: NA; j_call: TRBJ2-1; d_call: NA; v_call: TRBV5-6; cdr3_nt: TGTGCCAGCAGCCTCGGACAGACGTTGGTCAATGAGCAGTTCTTC; cdr3_aa: CASSLGQTLVNEQFF
clone_size: NA; j_call: TRBJ2-5; d_call: NA; v_call: TRBV28; cdr3_nt: TGTGCCAGCAGTTTCCCTGGCAGGGATGAGACCCAGTACTTC; cdr3_aa: CASSFPGRDETQYF
clone_size: NA; j_call: TRBJ2-5; d_call: TRBD1; v_call: TRBV7-8; cdr3_nt: TGTGCCAGCAGGTCAACAGGGGGGACCCAAGAGACCCAGTACTTC; cdr3_aa: CASRSTGGTQETQYF
clone_size: NA; j_call: TRBJ2-2; d_call: NA; v_call: TRBV6-5; cdr3_nt: TGTGCCAGCAGTTACTCAGGGGGCGGGGAGCTGTTTTTT; cdr3_aa: CASSYSGGGELFF
clone_size: NA; j_call: TRBJ2-7; d_call: NA; v_call: TRBV9; cdr3_nt: TGTGCCAGCAGCGTAGACGGGAACTTCTACGAGCAGTACTTC; cdr3_aa: CASSVDGNFYEQYF
clone_size: NA; j_call: TRBJ2-7; d_call: TRBD2; v_call: TRBV6-1; cdr3_nt: TGTGCCAGCAGTGAGGACCTCGGCGGGAGGAACGAGCAGTACTTC; cdr3_aa: CASSEDLGGRNEQYF
clone_size: NA; j_call: TRBJ2-5; d_call: NA; v_call: TRBV5-6; cdr3_nt: TGTGCCAGCAGCTTACGACACAGGCAAGAGACCCAGTACTTC; cdr3_aa: CASSLRHRQETQYF
clone_size: NA; j_call: TRBJ2-3; d_call: NA; v_call: TRBV7-8; cdr3_nt: TGTGCCAGCAGCCCCGAGTATGGCCAGGGGCCGTTCGGGCAGTATTTT; cdr3_aa: CASSPEYGQGPFGQYF
clone_size: few; j_call: TRBJ2-2; d_call: TRBD1; v_call: TRBV6-6; cdr3_nt: TGTGCCAGCAGCGAAACAGGGGGCTACACCGGGGAGCTGTTTTTT; cdr3_aa: CASSETGGYTGELFF
clone_size: NA; j_call: TRBJ1-1; d_call: NA; v_call: TRBV5-1; cdr3_nt: TGCGCCAGCAGCGGGGACTCCATGGGCGCTGAAGCTTTCTTT; cdr3_aa: CASSGDSMGAEAFF
clone_size: once; j_call: TRBJ1-6; d_call: NA; v_call: TRBV28; cdr3_nt: TGTGCCAGCAGTTTATACCAGGGTAGCTCCTATAATTCACCCCTCCACTTT; cdr3_aa: CASSLYQGSSYNSPLHF
clone_size: NA; j_call: TRBJ2-3; d_call: NA; v_call: TRBV7-9; cdr3_nt: TGTGCCAGCAGCTTTAGGATGGGCACAGATACGCAGTATTTT; cdr3_aa: CASSFRMGTDTQYF
clone_size: NA; j_call: TRBJ2-1; d_call: NA; v_call: TRBV5-6; cdr3_nt: TGTGCCAGCAGCCTGGGCCTAGCAGGCAATGAGCAGTTCTTC; cdr3_aa: CASSLGLAGNEQFF
clone_size: NA; j_call: TRBJ2-7; d_call: TRBD1; v_call: TRBV10-1; cdr3_nt: TGCGCCTGGGGACAGCGCCCCTACGAGCAGTACTTC; cdr3_aa: CAWGQRPYEQYF
clone_size: few; j_call: TRBJ2-1; d_call: NA; v_call: TRBV18; cdr3_nt: TGTGCCAGCTCACCCCGTAGTTGGGGTAGGAATGAGCAGTTCTTC; cdr3_aa: CASSPRSWGRNEQFF
clone_size: NA; j_call: TRBJ2-3; d_call: NA; v_call: TRBV4-1; cdr3_nt: TGCGCCAGCAGCCCCGGGACGGGCGGGGAACTGGATACGCAGTATTTT; cdr3_aa: CASSPGTGGELDTQYF
clone_size: NA; j_call: TRBJ2-1; d_call: TRBD2; v_call: TRBV4-2; cdr3_nt: TGTGCCAGCAGCCAAGATGGGGCTCAGCGGGGAGCCTACAATGAGCAGTTCTTC; cdr3_aa: CASSQDGAQRGAYNEQFF